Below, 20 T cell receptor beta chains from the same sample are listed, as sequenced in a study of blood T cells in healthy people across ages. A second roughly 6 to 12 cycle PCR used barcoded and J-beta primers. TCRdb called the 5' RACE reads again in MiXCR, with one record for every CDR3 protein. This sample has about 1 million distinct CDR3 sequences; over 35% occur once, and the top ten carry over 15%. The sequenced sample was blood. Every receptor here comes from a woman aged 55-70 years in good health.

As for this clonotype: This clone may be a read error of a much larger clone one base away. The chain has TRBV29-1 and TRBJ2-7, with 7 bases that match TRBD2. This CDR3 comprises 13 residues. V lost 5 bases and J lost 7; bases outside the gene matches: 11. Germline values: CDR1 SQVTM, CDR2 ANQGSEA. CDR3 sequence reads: CSVRGRLANEQYF. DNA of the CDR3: TGCAGCGTTCGCGGGAGACTTGCGAATGAGCAGTACTTC.

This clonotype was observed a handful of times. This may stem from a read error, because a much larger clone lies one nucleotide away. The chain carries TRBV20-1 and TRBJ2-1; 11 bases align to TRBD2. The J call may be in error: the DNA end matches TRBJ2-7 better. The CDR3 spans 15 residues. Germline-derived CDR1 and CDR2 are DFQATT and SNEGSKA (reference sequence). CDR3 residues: CSASLAGGGANEQYF. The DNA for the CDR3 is TGCAGTGCTAGCCTAGCGGGAGGTGGGGCCAATGAGCAGTACTTC.

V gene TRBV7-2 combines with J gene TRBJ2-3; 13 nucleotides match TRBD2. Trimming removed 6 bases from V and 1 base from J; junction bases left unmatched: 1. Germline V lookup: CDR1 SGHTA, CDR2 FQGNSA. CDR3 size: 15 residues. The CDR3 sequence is CASRLAGGRTDTQYF. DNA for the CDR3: TGTGCCAGCAGACTAGCGGGAGGGCGCACAGATACGCAGTATTTT.

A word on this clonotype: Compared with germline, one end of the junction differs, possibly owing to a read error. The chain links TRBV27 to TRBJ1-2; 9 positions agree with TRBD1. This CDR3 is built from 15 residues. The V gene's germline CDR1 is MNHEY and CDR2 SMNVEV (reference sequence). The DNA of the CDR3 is TGTGCCGGCAGCCGATCTGGGACAGGGTCCTATGGCTACACCTTC. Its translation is CAGSRSGTGSYGYTF.

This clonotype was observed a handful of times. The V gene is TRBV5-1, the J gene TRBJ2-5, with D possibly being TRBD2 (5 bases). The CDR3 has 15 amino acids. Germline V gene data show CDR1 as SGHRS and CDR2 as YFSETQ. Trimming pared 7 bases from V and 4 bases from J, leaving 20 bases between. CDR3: CASHGGLLTGETQYF. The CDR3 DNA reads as TGCGCCAGCCACGGAGGACTGCTTACTGGAGAGACCCAGTACTTC. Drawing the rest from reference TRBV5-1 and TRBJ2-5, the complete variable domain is KAGVTQTPRYLIKTRGQQVTLSCSPISGHRSVSWYQQTPGQGLQFLFEYFSETQRNKGNFPGRFSGRQFSNSRSEMNVSTLELGDSALYLCASHGGLLTGETQYFGPGTRLLVL.

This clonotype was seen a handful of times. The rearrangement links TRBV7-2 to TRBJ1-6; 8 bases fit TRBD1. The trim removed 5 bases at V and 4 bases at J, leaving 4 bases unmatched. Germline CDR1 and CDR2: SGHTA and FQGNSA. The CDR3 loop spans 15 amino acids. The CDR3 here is CASSVTGAYNSPLHF. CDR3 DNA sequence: TGTGCCAGCAGCGTGACAGGGGCTTATAATTCACCCCTCCACTTT.

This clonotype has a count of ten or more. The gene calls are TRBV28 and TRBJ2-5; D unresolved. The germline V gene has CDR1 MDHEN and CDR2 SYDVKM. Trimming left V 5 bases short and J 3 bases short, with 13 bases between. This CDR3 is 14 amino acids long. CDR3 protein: CASSRSPGEETQYF. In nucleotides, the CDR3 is TGTGCCAGCAGTCGATCCCCAGGCGAAGAGACCCAGTACTTC.

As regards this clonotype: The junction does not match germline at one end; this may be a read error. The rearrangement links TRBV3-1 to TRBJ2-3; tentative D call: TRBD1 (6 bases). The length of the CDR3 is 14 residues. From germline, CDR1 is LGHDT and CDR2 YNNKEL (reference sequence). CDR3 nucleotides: TGTGTCAGCAGCCAAGCAAGGGGGACAGATACGCAGTATTTT. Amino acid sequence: CVSSQARGTDTQYF.

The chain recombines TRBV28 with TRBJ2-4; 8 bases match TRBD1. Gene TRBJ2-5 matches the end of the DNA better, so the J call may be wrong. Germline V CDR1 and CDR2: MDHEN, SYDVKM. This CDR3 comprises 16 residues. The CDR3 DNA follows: TGTGCCAGCAGTTTATTACAGGGGGTCGGACCAGAGACCCAGTACTTC. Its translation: CASSLLQGVGPETQYF.

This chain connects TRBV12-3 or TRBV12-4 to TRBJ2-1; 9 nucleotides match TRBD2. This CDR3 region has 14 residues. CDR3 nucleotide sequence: TGTTCACTCCGGGCGGCGGGAGGGGCCCATGAGCAGTTCTTC. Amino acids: CSLRAAGGAHEQFF.

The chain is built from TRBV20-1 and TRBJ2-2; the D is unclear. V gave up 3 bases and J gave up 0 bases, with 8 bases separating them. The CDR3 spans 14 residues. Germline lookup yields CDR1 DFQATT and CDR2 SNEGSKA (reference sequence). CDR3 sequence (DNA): TGCAGTGCTAGTAGGTCAGCGAACACCGGGGAGCTGTTTTTT. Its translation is CSASRSANTGELFF.

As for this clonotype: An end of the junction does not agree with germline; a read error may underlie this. The CDR3, as DNA: TGTGCCAACAGTTACAGGACTAACTCCCCCTACGAGCAGTACTTC. Encoded protein: CANSYRTNSPYEQYF. The rearrangement links TRBV6-5 to TRBJ2-7; D might be TRBD2 (6 bases). This CDR3 contains 15 residues. CDR1 is MNHEY and CDR2 is SVGAGI in the germline V gene.

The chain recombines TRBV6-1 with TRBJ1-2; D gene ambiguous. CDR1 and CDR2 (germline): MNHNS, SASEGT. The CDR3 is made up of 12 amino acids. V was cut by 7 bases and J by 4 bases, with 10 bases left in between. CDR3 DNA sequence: TGTGCCAGCATCTGGACGGGCTATGGCTACACCTTC. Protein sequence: CASIWTGYGYTF.

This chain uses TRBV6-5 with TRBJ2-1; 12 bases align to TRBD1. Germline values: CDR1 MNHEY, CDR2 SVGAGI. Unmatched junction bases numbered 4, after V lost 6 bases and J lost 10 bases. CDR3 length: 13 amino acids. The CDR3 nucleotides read TGTGCCAGCAGGGGACAGGGGGCGGAAGAGCAGTTCTTC. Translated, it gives CASRGQGAEEQFF.

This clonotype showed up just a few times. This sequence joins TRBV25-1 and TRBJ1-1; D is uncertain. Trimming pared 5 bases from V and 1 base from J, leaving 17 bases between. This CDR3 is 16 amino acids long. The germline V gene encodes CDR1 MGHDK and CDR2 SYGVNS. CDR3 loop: CASSNRILRTNTEAFF. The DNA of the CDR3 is TGTGCCAGCAGTAACCGGATCCTTAGGACGAACACTGAAGCTTTCTTT.

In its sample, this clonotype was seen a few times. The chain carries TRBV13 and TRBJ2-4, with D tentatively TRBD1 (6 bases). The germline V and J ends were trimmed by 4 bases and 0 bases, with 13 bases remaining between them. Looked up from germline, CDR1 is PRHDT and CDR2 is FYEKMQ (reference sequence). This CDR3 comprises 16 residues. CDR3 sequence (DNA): TGTGCCAGCAGCTCTACGGACAGCGTAGCCAAAAACATTCAGTACTTC. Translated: CASSSTDSVAKNIQYF.

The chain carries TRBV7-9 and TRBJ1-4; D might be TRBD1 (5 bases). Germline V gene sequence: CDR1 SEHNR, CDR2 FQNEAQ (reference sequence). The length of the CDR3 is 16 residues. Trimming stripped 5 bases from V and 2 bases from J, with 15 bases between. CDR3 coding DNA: TGTGCCAGCAGCCGGGGACCTGGTGGGACTAATGAAAAACTGTTTTTT. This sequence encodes CASSRGPGGTNEKLFF. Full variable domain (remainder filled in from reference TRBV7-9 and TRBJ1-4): DTGVSQNPRHKITKRGQNVTFRCDPISEHNRLYWYRQTLGQGPEFLTYFQNEAQLEKSRLLSDRFSAERPKGSFSTLEIQRTEQGDSAMYLCASSRGPGGTNEKLFFGSGTQLSVL.

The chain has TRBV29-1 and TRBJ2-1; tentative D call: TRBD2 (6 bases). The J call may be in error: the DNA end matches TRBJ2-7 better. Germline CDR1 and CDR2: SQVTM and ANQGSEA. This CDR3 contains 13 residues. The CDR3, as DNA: TGCAGCGTTGATGGAGGGTCCTACAATGAGCAGTACTTC. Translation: CSVDGGSYNEQYF.

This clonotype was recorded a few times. CDR3 coding DNA: TGTGCCAGCAGCGAAATCTGGACTAGCGGGAGTCTCTCCCCCGAGCAGTTCTTC. Amino acids: CASSEIWTSGSLSPEQFF. This chain uses TRBV7-3 with TRBJ2-1; 13 bases map to TRBD2. Germline CDR1 is SGHTA and CDR2 is FQGTGA. The V and J ends lost 5 bases and 10 bases, in that order; junction bases with no gene match: 17. CDR3 length: 18 amino acids.

The CDR3 reads CAISETHARETETQYF. DNA for the CDR3: TGTGCCATCAGTGAGACCCACGCCCGGGAGACCGAGACCCAGTACTTC. The V gene is TRBV10-3, the J gene TRBJ2-5; perhaps TRBD2 as D (6 bases). With 2 bases removed from V and 5 bases from J, the gap between germline ends came to 18 bases. CDR3 length: 16 amino acids. Germline lookup yields CDR1 ENHRY and CDR2 SYGVKD.